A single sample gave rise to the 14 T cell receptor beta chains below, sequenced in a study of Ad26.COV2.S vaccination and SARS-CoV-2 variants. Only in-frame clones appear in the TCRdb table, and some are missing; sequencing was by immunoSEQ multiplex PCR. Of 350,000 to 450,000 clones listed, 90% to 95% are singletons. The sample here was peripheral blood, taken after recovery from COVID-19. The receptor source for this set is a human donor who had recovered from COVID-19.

This chain's CDR3 is CASSKPSTGGFTEAFF. CDR3 DNA sequence: TGTGCCAGCAGCAAACCATCAACAGGGGGCTTCACTGAAGCTTTCTTT. V usage is TRBV21-1 and J usage is TRBJ1-1; TRBD1, the D gene given by the table, was not confirmed from the DNA. TRBV21-1 is tagged as a pseudogene. This CDR3 region has 16 residues.

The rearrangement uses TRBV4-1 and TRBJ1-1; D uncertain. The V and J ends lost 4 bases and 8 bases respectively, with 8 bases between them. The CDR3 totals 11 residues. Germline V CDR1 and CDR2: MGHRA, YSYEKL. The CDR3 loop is CASSRSKEAFF. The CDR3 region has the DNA TGCGCCAGCAGCCGGTCGAAGGAAGCTTTCTTT.

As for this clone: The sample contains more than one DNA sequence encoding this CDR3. The CDR3 reads CASSLGGGQETQYF. The CDR3 DNA sequence: TGCGCCAGCAGCTTGGGCGGGGGCCAAGAGACCCAGTACTTC. V usage is TRBV5-1 and J usage is TRBJ2-5; TRBD2 agrees at 7 bases. This CDR3 region has 14 residues. Trimming cost V 0 bases and J 1 base; bases outside gene matches: 0. The germline V gene encodes CDR1 SGHRS and CDR2 YFSETQ.

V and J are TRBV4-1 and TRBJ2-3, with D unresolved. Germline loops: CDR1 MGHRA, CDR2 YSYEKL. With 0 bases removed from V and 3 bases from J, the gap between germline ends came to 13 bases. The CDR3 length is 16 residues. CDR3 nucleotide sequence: TGCGCCAGCAGCCAAGAAGGCATGGGCTTAACAGATACGCAGTATTTT. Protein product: CASSQEGMGLTDTQYF.

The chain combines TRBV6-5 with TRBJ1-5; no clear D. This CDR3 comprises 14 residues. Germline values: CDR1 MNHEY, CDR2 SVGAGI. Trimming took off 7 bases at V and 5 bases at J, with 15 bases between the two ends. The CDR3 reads CASISLWADQPQHF. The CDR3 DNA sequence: TGTGCCAGCATCTCGCTATGGGCCGATCAGCCCCAGCATTTT.

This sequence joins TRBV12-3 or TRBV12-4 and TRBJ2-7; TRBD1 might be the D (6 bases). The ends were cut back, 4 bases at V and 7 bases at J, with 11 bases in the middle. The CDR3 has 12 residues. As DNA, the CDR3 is TGTGCCAGCAGTTCGACAGGCGGGGAGCAGTACTTC. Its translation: CASSSTGGEQYF.

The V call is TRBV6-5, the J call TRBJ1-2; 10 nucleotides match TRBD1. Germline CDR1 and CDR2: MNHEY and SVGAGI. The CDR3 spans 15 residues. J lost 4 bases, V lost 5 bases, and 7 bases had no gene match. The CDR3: CASSPTGTGAYGYTF. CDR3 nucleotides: TGTGCCAGCAGTCCAACCGGGACAGGGGCCTATGGCTACACCTTC.

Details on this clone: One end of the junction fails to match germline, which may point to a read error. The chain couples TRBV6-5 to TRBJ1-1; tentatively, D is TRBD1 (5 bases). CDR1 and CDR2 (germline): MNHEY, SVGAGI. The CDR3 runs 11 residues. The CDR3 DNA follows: TGTGCCTGCAGGGACAACACTGAAGCTTTCTTT. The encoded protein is CACRDNTEAFF.

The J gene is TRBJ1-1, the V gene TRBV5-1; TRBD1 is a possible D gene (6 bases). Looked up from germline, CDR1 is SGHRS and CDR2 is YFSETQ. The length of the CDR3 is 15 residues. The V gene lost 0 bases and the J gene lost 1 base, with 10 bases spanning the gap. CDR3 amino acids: CASSLVGGQNTEAFF. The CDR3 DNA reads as TGCGCCAGCAGCTTGGTCGGGGGGCAGAACACTGAAGCTTTCTTT.

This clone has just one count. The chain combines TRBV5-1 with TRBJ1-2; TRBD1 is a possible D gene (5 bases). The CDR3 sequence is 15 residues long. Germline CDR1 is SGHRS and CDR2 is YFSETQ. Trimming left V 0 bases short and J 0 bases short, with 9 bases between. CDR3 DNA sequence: TGCGCCAGCAGCTTGGGGTCAGGGACTAACTATGGCTACACCTTC. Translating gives CASSLGSGTNYGYTF.

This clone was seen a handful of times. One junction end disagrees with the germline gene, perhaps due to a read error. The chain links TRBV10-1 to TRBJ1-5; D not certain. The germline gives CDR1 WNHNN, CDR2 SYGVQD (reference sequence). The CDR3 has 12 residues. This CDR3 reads CASSASHQPQHF. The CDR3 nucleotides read TGCGCCAGCAGCGCTAGCCATCAGCCCCAGCATTTT.

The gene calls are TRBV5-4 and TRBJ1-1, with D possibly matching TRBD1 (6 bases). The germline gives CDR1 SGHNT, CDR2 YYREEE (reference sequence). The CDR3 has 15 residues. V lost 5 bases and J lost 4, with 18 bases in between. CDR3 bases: TGTGCCAGCAGTTCACCCTCACAGGGCAGCACTGAAGCTTTCTTT. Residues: CASSSPSQGSTEAFF.

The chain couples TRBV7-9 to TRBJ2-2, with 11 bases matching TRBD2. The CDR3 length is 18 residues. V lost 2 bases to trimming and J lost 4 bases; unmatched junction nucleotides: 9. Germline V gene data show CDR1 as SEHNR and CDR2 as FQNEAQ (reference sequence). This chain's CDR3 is CASSLSSGGPSGTGELFF. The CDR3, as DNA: TGTGCCAGCAGCTTATCTAGCGGGGGGCCCTCGGGCACCGGGGAGCTGTTTTTT.

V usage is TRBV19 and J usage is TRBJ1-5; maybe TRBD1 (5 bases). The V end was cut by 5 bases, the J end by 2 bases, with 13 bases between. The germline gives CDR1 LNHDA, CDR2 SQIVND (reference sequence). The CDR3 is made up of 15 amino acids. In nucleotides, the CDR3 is TGTGCCAGTAGTGAACCGGGACGTGGCAATCAGCCCCAGCATTTT. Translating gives CASSEPGRGNQPQHF.